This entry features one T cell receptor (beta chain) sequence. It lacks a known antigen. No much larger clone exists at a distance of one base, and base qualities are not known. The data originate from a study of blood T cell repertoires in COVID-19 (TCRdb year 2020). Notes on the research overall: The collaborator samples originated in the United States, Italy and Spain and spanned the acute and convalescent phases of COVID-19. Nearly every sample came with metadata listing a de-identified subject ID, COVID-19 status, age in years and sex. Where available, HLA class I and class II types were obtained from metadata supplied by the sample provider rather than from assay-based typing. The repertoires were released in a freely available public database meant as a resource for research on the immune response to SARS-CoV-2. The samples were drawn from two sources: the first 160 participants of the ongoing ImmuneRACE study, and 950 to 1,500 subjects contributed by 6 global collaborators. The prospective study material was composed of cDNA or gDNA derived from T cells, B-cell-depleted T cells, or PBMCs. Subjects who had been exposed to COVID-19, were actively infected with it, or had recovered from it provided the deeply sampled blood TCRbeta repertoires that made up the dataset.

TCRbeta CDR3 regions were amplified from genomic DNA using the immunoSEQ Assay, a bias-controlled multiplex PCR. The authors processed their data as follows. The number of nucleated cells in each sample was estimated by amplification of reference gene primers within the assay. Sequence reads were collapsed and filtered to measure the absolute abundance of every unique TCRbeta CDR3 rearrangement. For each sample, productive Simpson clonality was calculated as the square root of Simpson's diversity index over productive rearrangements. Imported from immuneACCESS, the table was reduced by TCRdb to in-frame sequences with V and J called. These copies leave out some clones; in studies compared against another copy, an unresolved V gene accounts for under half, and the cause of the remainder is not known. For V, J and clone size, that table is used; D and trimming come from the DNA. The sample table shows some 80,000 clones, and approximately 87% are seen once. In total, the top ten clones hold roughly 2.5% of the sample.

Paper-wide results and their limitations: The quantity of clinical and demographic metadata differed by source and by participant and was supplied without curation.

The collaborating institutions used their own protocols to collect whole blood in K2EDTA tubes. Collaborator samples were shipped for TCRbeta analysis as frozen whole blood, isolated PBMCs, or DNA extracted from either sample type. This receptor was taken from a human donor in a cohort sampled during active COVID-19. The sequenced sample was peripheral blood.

The encoded CDR3 is CASSYSTGNNQPQHF. The bases are TGTGCCAGCAGTTACTCGACAGGGAACAATCAGCCCCAGCATTTT. The rearranged segments are TRBV6-6 and TRBJ1-5; 7 central nucleotides agree with TRBD1. V lost 0 bases and J lost 3 bases, and the count of bases not matched to a germline gene is 2. In the germline V gene (reference sequence), CDR1 corresponds to MNHNY and CDR2 to SVGAGI. CDR3 length: 15 amino acids, cysteine to phenylalanine. Only the CDR3 part of the read is kept: 45 bases, read in frame from the first base.